These 21 T cell receptor beta chains originate from one sample sequenced in a study of PD-1 blockade in classical Hodgkin lymphoma. Time point given: cycle 4 day 1 (C4D1), after more than 5 weeks of nivolumab. Patients all relapsed after autologous stem cell transplantation, and there was variation in brentuximab vedotin exposure. The protocol was immunoSEQ multiplex PCR, while the TCRdb copy is restricted to in-frame clones and leaves out a portion. The sample has tens of thousands of clones, 66% seen once. Sequences were derived from peripheral blood mononuclear cells (PBMCs), sampled before the fourth cycle of nivolumab. Receptors originate from a human donor with classical Hodgkin lymphoma.

The J gene is TRBJ2-7, the V gene TRBV30; 7 bases fit TRBD1. The CDR3 is 19 residues long. V lost 0 bases to trimming and J lost 0 bases; unmatched junction nucleotides: 17. Germline-derived CDR1 and CDR2 are GTSNPN and SVGIG (reference sequence). Here the CDR3 reads CAWSVRDSYFIRGSYEQYF. The CDR3 DNA reads TGTGCCTGGAGTGTAAGGGACAGTTACTTTATAAGGGGCTCCTACGAGCAGTACTTC.

This clone was seen more than once but under ten times. One junction end disagrees with the germline gene, perhaps due to a read error. The J gene is TRBJ2-3, the V gene TRBV5-4; D is perhaps TRBD2 (6 bases). The CDR3 has 15 residues. Germline V CDR1 and CDR2: SGHNT, YYREEE (reference sequence). The CDR3 here is CASRLGLTSTDTQYF. CDR3 DNA: TGTGCCAGCAGGTTGGGACTTACTAGCACAGATACGCAGTATTTT.

As to this clone: Mismatch with germline at one junction end may stem from a read error. The rearrangement uses TRBV7-2 and TRBJ2-2; D is perhaps TRBD2 (6 bases). The CDR3 covers 17 residues. Germline V gene lookup returns CDR1 SGHTA and CDR2 FQGNSA. CDR3 loop: CAGSLARGSPKPGELFF. The CDR3 nucleotides are TGTGCCGGCAGCTTAGCGCGGGGAAGCCCCAAGCCAGGGGAGCTGTTTTTT.

This clone was seen a few times. The chain has TRBV11-3 and TRBJ1-6, with D possibly TRBD1 on 6 matching bases. Trimming cost V 5 bases and J 7 bases, with 12 bases left between them. CDR1 and CDR2 from the germline V gene are SGHNT and YENEEA. The CDR3 has 14 amino acids. DNA for the CDR3: TGTGCCAGCAGCCGGGGACAACAGAATTCACCCCTCCACTTT. Amino acid sequence: CASSRGQQNSPLHF.

This clone came up a few times. The J gene is TRBJ2-2, the V gene TRBV18, with 9 bases that match TRBD2. The germline gives CDR1 KGHSH, CDR2 LQKENI. The CDR3 is 16 residues long. The ends lost 1 base at V and 1 base at J; junction bases unmatched: 1. The CDR3 is CASSPRLAENTGELFF. The CDR3 nucleotides read TGTGCCAGCTCACCACGACTAGCGGAGAACACCGGGGAGCTGTTTTTT.

The chain couples TRBV28 to TRBJ2-2; D unresolved. The length of the CDR3 is 12 residues. V shed 7 bases and J shed 7 bases, with 10 bases lying between them. The V gene's germline CDR1 is MDHEN and CDR2 SYDVKM. DNA for the CDR3: TGTGCCAGCACGTATAGGAGCGGGGAGCTGTTTTTT. Its protein product is CASTYRSGELFF.

The CDR3 reads CASSLRLAARSTDTQYF. CDR3 bases: TGTGCCAGCAGCCTCCGACTAGCGGCCCGGAGCACAGATACGCAGTATTTT. The chain couples TRBV7-8 to TRBJ2-3, with 9 bases matching TRBD2. Unmatched junction bases numbered 9, after V lost 5 bases and J lost 0 bases. The germline V gene encodes CDR1 SGHVS and CDR2 FQNEAQ. The CDR3 loop spans 17 amino acids.

V usage is TRBV5-1 and J usage is TRBJ1-2, with unresolved D. The germline V and J ends were trimmed by 0 bases and 1 base, with 7 bases remaining between them. CDR1 and CDR2 from the germline V gene are SGHRS and YFSETQ. The CDR3 has 14 residues. CDR3 DNA: TGCGCCAGCAGCTTGGGGCAGATTAACTATGGCTACACCTTC. Amino acid sequence: CASSLGQINYGYTF.

The chain carries TRBV11-2 and TRBJ2-1, with D possibly TRBD1 on 6 matching bases. The CDR3 length is 16 residues. Trimming cost V 4 bases and J 0 bases, with 13 bases left between them. CDR1 is SGHAT and CDR2 is FQNNGV in the germline V gene. The CDR3: CASSSYRVSSYNEQFF. The CDR3 DNA reads as TGTGCCAGCAGCTCTTACAGGGTGAGCTCCTACAATGAGCAGTTCTTC.

The chain employs TRBV6-5 and TRBJ2-7; TRBD2 matches at 8 bases. The V and J ends lost 10 bases and 1 base, in that order; junction bases with no gene match: 9. This CDR3 spans 14 amino acids. Germline CDR1 reads MNHEY; CDR2 reads SVGAGI. DNA of the CDR3: TGTGCCACCGGGGGGGCGACAAATTCCTACGAGCAGTACTTC. Translation: CATGGATNSYEQYF.

The chain has TRBV28 and TRBJ2-7; a possible D gene is TRBD1 (5 bases). The length of the CDR3 is 13 residues. V gave up 3 bases and J gave up 3 bases, with 9 bases separating them. The germline V gene has CDR1 MDHEN and CDR2 SYDVKM. The CDR3 DNA follows: TGTGCCAGCAGTTTTCAAGACAGCTACGAGCAGTACTTC. It codes for CASSFQDSYEQYF.

This rearrangement joins TRBV27 to TRBJ2-7; 8 bases fit TRBD2. Germline CDR1 reads MNHEY; CDR2 reads SMNVEV (reference sequence). With 6 bases clipped from V and 3 bases from J, the junction kept 13 bases outside the gene matches. The CDR3 has 16 amino acids. The CDR3 protein is CASSPFTGGLVYEQYF. CDR3 DNA: TGTGCCAGCAGCCCCTTCACGGGGGGACTAGTCTACGAGCAGTACTTC.

The chain combines TRBV4-3 with TRBJ2-3; 12 nucleotides line up with TRBD1. The germline V gene encodes CDR1 LGHNA and CDR2 YSLEER. After removal of 4 bases from V and 0 bases from J, the junction contained 8 bases not matched to a gene. CDR3 length: 18 residues. The CDR3 spells CASSPGQGATSSTDTQYF. The CDR3 bases are TGCGCCAGCAGCCCGGGACAGGGGGCTACCTCTAGCACAGATACGCAGTATTTT.

The gene calls are TRBV28 and TRBJ2-3; D might be TRBD1 or TRBD2, each matching 5 bases. Trimming pared 2 bases from V and 1 base from J, leaving 10 bases between. This CDR3 has 15 residues. Germline assignment: CDR1 MDHEN and CDR2 SYDVKM. The CDR3 nucleotides are TGTGCCAGCAGTTTAGGGGGTTTTGGCACAGATACGCAGTATTTT. It yields the protein CASSLGGFGTDTQYF. Based on the CDR3 plus reference TRBV28 and TRBJ2-3, the full variable domain is DVKVTQSSRYLVKRTGEKVFLECVQDMDHENMFWYRQDPGLGLRLIYFSYDVKMKEKGDIPEGYSVSREKKERFSLILESASTNQTSMYLCASSLGGFGTDTQYFGPGTRLTVL.

The chain recombines TRBV5-1 with TRBJ2-6; D gene uncertain. The length of the CDR3 is 17 residues. V shed 0 bases and J shed 1 base, with 11 bases lying between them. Germline assignment: CDR1 SGHRS and CDR2 YFSETQ. DNA of the CDR3: TGCGCCAGCAGCTTGGAAGGCAGTTCGTCTGGGGCCAACGTCCTGACTTTC. Its translation: CASSLEGSSSGANVLTF. The variable domain in full, with the rest retrieved from reference TRBV5-1 and TRBJ2-6, is KAGVTQTPRYLIKTRGQQVTLSCSPISGHRSVSWYQQTPGQGLQFLFEYFSETQRNKGNFPGRFSGRQFSNSRSEMNVSTLELGDSALYLCASSLEGSSSGANVLTFGAGSRLTVL.

The chain employs TRBV7-9 and TRBJ2-7; perhaps TRBD2 as D (5 bases). The CDR3 is made up of 10 amino acids. The V gene lost 10 bases and the J gene lost 3 bases, with 7 bases spanning the gap. Germline CDR1 and CDR2: SEHNR and FQNEAQ (reference sequence). The CDR3 here is CATGVYEQYF. As DNA, the CDR3 is TGTGCCACCGGGGTCTACGAGCAGTACTTC.

This rearrangement joins TRBV19 to TRBJ2-3, with 7 bases fitting TRBD1. CDR1 is LNHDA and CDR2 is SQIVND in the germline V gene (reference sequence). J was trimmed by 0 bases and V by 3 bases; bases with no gene match: 3. The CDR3 extends over 15 amino acids. CDR3 sequence: CASSMTGTSTDTQYF. DNA of the CDR3: TGTGCCAGTAGTATGACAGGGACCAGCACAGATACGCAGTATTTT. The complete variable domain, with remaining parts taken from reference TRBV19 and TRBJ2-3, reads DGGITQSPKYLFRKEGQNVTLSCEQNLNHDAMYWYRQDPGQGLRLIYYSQIVNDFQKGDIAEGYSVSREKKESFPLTVTSAQKNPTAFYLCASSMTGTSTDTQYFGPGTRLTVL.

The V call is TRBV27, the J call TRBJ2-7, with 7 nucleotides matching TRBD2. V lost 0 bases, J lost 1 base, and 6 bases stayed unmatched. Per germline, CDR1 MNHEY and CDR2 SMNVEV (reference sequence). This CDR3 has 16 amino acids. The CDR3, as DNA: TGTGCCAGCAGTTTATCGGGAGGGTTGTTTTCCTACGAGCAGTACTTC. This gives the protein CASSLSGGLFSYEQYF.

This clone was picked up one time. The chain joins TRBV5-5 to TRBJ2-7; the D gene is possibly TRBD2 (5 bases). V shed 0 bases and J shed 3 bases, with 10 bases lying between them. Per germline, CDR1 SGHKS and CDR2 YYEKEE (reference sequence). The CDR3 runs 14 residues. In nucleotides, the CDR3 is TGTGCCAGCAGCTTGGTTGAGCGGAGCTACGAGCAGTACTTC. Its protein product is CASSLVERSYEQYF.

The rearrangement joins TRBV30 to TRBJ2-1; D unclear. This CDR3 comprises 12 residues. Germline CDR1 GTSNPN, CDR2 SVGIG (reference sequence). Trimming shortened V by 0 bases and J by 10 bases, and 10 bases separated the two germline ends. CDR3 sequence: CAWSVDNQEQFF. CDR3 coding DNA: TGTGCCTGGAGTGTGGATAACCAAGAGCAGTTCTTC. The full variable domain, its missing parts supplied by reference TRBV30 and TRBJ2-1, is SQTIHQWPATLVQPVGSPLSLECTVEGTSNPNLYWYRQAAGRGLQLLFYSVGIGQISSEVPQNLSASRPQDRQFILSSKKLLLSDSGFYLCAWSVDNQEQFFGPGTRLTVL.

This clone is a singleton in its sample. The rearrangement links TRBV25-1 to TRBJ1-1, with D hard to call. CDR3 length equals 11 residues. Germline V CDR1 and CDR2: MGHDK, SYGVNS. Trimming cost V 8 bases and J 4 bases, with 8 bases left between them. The CDR3 nucleotides read TGTGCCAGCGCTACGATCACTGAAGCTTTCTTT. This translates into CASATITEAFF.